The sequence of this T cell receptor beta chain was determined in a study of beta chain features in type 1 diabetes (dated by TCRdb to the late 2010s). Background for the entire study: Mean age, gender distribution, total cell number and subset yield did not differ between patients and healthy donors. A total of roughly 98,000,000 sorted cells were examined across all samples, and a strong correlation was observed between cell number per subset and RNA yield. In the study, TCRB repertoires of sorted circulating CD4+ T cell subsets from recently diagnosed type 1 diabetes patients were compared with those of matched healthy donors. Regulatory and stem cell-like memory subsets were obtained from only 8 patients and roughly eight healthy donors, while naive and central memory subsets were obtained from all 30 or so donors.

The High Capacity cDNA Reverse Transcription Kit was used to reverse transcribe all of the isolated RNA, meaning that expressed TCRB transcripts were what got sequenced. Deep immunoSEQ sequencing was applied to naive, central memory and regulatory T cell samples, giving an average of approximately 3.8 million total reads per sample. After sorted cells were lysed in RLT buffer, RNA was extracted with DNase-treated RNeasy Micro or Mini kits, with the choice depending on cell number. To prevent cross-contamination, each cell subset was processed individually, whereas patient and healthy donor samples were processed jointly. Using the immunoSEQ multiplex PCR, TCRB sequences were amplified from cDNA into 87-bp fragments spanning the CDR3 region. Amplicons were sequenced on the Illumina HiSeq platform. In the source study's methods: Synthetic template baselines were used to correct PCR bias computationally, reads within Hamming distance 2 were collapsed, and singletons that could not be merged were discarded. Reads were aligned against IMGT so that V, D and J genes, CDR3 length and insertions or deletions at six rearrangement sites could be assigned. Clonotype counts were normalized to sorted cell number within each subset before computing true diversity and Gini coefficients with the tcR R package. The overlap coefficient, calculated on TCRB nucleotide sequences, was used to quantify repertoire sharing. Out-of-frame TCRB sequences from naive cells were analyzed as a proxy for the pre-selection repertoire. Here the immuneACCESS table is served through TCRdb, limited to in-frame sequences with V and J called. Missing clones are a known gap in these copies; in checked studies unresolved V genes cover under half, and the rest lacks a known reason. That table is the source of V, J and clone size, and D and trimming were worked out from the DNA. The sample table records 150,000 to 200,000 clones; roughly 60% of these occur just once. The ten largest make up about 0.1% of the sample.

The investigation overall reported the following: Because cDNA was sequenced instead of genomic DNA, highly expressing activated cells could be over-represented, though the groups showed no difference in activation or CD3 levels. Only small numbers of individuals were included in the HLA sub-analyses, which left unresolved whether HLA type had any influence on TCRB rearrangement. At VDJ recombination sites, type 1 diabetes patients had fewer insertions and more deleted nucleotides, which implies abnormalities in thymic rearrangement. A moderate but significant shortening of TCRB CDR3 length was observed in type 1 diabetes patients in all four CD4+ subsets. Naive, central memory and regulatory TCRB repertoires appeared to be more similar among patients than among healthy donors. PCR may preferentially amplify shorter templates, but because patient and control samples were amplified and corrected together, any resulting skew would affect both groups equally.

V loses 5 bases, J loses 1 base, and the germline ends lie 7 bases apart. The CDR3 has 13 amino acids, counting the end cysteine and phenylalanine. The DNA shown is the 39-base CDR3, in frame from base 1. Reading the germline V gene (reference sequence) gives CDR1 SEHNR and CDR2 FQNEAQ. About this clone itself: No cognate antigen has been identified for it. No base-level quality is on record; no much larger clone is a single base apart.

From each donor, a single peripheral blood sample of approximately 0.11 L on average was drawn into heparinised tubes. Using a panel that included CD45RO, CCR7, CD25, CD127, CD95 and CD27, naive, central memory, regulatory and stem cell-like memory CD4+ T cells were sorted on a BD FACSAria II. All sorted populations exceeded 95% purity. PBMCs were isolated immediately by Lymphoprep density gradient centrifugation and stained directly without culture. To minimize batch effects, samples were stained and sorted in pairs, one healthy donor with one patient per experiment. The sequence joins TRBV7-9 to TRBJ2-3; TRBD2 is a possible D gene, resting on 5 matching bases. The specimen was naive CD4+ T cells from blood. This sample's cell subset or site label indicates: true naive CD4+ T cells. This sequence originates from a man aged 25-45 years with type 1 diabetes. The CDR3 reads CASSGGRTDTQYF. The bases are TGTGCCAGCAGCGGAGGTCGCACAGATACGCAGTATTTT.